This T cell receptor (beta chain) was sequenced for a study of identical twins. The trim removed 10 bases at V and 4 bases at J, leaving 9 bases unmatched. This CDR3 is 14 amino acids long. The germline CDR1 and CDR2 sequences are ENHRY and SYGVKD. General study findings and limits: For monozygotic twins, models underestimated out-of-frame TCR alpha sharing. With beta out-of-frame sequences, excess sharing by twins was weaker.

This clonotype has at least ten counts. Antigen specificity is unknown. Addition of a universal primer site occurred through template switching, and cDNA carried unique molecular identifiers. Using its own MiXCR run on the 5' RACE reads, TCRdb lists one record per CDR3 protein. In the table there are just under 650,000 distinct CDR3 sequences, just over 7% of which are singletons. These data are also associated with another study on yellow fever vaccine responses in identical twins.

This clonotype was sampled from a woman aged 18-29 years in good health. Sequenced: PBMCs. The J gene is TRBJ2-1, the V gene TRBV10-3, with 8 bases matching TRBD2. In nucleotides, the CDR3 is TGTGCCACACTCCTAGCGGGCTCGTACAATGAGCAGTTCTTC. This encodes CATLLAGSYNEQFF.